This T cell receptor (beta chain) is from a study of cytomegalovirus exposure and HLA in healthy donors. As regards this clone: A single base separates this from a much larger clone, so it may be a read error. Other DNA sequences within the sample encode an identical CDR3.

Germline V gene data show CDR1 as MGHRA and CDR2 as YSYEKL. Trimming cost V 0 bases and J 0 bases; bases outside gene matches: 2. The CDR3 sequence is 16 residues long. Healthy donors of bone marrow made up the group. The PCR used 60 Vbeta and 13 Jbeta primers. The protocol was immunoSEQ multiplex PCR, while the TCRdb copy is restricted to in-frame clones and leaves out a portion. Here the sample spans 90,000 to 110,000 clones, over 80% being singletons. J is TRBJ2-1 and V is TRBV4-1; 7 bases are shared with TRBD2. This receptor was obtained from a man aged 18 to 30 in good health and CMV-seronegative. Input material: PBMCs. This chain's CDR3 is CASSQDGGSSYNEQFF. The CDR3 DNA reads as TGCGCCAGCAGCCAAGACGGGGGGAGCTCCTACAATGAGCAGTTCTTC.